Below, 15 T cell receptor beta chains from the same sample are listed, as sequenced in a study of glioma-infiltrating T cells after dendritic cell vaccination. Measured with immunoSEQ multiplex PCR; TCRdb has only the in-frame clones, and not every one. This sample carries about 76,000 clones, 80% to 90% of them seen once, and the ten largest clones take 2% to 2.5%. Time point noted: after dendritic cell vaccination, including at tumor progression/relapse. The starting material was blood, obtained after dendritic cell vaccination. The receptors were gathered from a human donor with glioblastoma.

The chain has TRBV29-1 and TRBJ2-3; maybe TRBD1 (6 bases). V lost 2 bases, J lost 8 bases, and 17 bases lay in between. CDR1 and CDR2 from the germline V gene are SQVTM and ANQGSEA. The CDR3 sequence is 14 residues long. The CDR3 sequence is CSVELRPRGGTQYF. The CDR3, as DNA: TGCAGCGTTGAACTTAGGCCACGAGGGGGTACGCAGTATTTT.

The chain combines TRBV6-5 with TRBJ2-7; 8 nucleotides align to TRBD1. The J segment lost 2 bases and the V segment lost 6 bases, leaving 9 bases of the junction unmatched. Per the germline V gene, CDR1 is MNHEY and CDR2 is SVGAGI. This CDR3 is built from 15 residues. In DNA form, the CDR3 reads TGTGCCAGCAGCCTCCGGGACAGGTTCGCCTACGAGCAGTACTTC. Protein sequence: CASSLRDRFAYEQYF.

Only one count was recorded for this clone. The CDR3 sequence is CASSSGLAGRPEQYF. In DNA, the CDR3 is TGTGCCAGCAGCTCGGGACTAGCGGGGCGCCCCGAGCAGTACTTC. The chain has TRBV11-1 and TRBJ2-7; 13 nucleotides match TRBD2. The CDR3 length is 15 residues. Germline V lookup: CDR1 SGHAT, CDR2 FQDESV (reference sequence). The V and J ends lost 4 bases and 6 bases, in that order; junction bases with no gene match: 6.

The V and J genes are TRBV28 and TRBJ2-5; 8 bases align to TRBD1. The CDR3 contains 14 residues. Germline CDR1 MDHEN, CDR2 SYDVKM. The V gene end was trimmed by 3 bases and the J gene end by 5 bases; junction bases not matched to a gene: 5. Here the CDR3 DNA reads TGTGCCAGCAGTTTGACAGGGGCTGGGGAGACCCAGTACTTC. Encoded protein: CASSLTGAGETQYF.

On this clone itself: Compared with germline, one end of the junction differs, possibly owing to a read error. The V and J genes are TRBV10-3 and TRBJ1-5, with TRBD1 as a possible D gene (5 bases). The CDR3 length is 16 residues. Germline values: CDR1 ENHRY, CDR2 SYGVKD. The CDR3 DNA reads TGTGCCAGCAGTGAAGGTGTAGAAGGGGTCAATCAGCCCCAGCATTTT. Its translation: CASSEGVEGVNQPQHF.

This clone was recorded a few times. This sequence joins TRBV5-6 and TRBJ2-5; 8 nucleotides align to TRBD1. CDR3 length equals 13 residues. V lost 3 bases, J lost 5 bases, and 3 bases stayed unmatched. Germline V gene sequence: CDR1 SGHDT, CDR2 YYEEEE. In DNA form, the CDR3 reads TGTGCCAGCAGCTCAGGGGGCAGGGAGACCCAGTACTTC. It encodes CASSSGGRETQYF. Using reference TRBV5-6 and TRBJ2-5 for the parts outside the CDR3, the full variable domain is DAGVTQSPTHLIKTRGQQVTLRCSPKSGHDTVSWYQQALGQGPQFIFQYYEEEERQRGNFPDRFSGHQFPNYSSELNVNALLLGDSALYLCASSSGGRETQYFGPGTRLLVL.

The count of this clone is one. J is TRBJ2-7 and V is TRBV4-2, with 9 bases identical to TRBD2. The germline CDR1 and CDR2 sequences are LGHNA and YNFKEQ. CDR3 length: 16 residues. The junction had 7 bases not matched to a gene; V was cut back by 2 bases and J by 2 bases. CDR3 coding DNA: TGTGCCAGCAGCCAACCGGGGACTAGCTCTACCTACGAGCAGTACTTC. Protein sequence: CASSQPGTSSTYEQYF.

The chain carries TRBV9 and TRBJ2-5; D unresolved. Germline V gene data show CDR1 as SGDLS and CDR2 as YYNGEE. The CDR3 extends over 16 amino acids. V was shortened by 0 bases and J by 2 bases, with 14 bases between the two germline ends. CDR3 in amino acids: CASSVDGRPSQETQYF. CDR3 DNA sequence: TGTGCCAGCAGCGTAGATGGCAGGCCGTCTCAAGAGACCCAGTACTTC.

V and J are TRBV10-3 and TRBJ2-7, with TRBD1 matching over 7 bases. The CDR3 has 15 amino acids. Germline values: CDR1 ENHRY, CDR2 SYGVKD. The trim removed 4 bases at V and 4 bases at J, leaving 10 bases unmatched. This CDR3 reads CAISGLTGFSYEQYF. CDR3 DNA: TGTGCCATCAGTGGACTGACAGGGTTTTCGTACGAGCAGTACTTC.

CDR3 coding DNA: TGTGCCAGCAGCTTAGCGCCCAATCGCCTCGGGGGCGAGCAGTACTTC. This gives the protein CASSLAPNRLGGEQYF. The chain carries TRBV11-1 and TRBJ2-7, with D perhaps matching TRBD2 (6 bases). V lost 0 bases and J lost 6, with 18 bases in between. This CDR3 contains 16 residues. Germline V gene data show CDR1 as SGHAT and CDR2 as FQDESV (reference sequence).

The V and J genes are TRBV11-1 and TRBJ2-2; D unresolved. There are 17 residues in the CDR3. The germline V and J ends were trimmed by 0 bases and 8 bases, with 19 bases remaining between them. Germline CDR1 is SGHAT and CDR2 is FQDESV (reference sequence). The CDR3 protein is CASSLALSTTATGELFF. DNA of the CDR3: TGTGCCAGCAGCTTAGCTCTCTCGACAACGGCAACTGGGGAGCTGTTTTTT. Using reference TRBV11-1 and TRBJ2-2 for the parts outside the CDR3, the full variable domain is EAEVAQSPRYKITEKSQAVAFWCDPISGHATLYWYRQILGQGPELLVQFQDESVVDDSQLPKDRFSAERLKGVDSTLKIQPAELGDSAMYLCASSLALSTTATGELFFGEGSRLTVL.

The chain uses TRBV7-9 and TRBJ2-1, with 9 nucleotides matching TRBD2. V shed 1 base, J shed 4 bases, and the junction held 11 bases outside the gene matches. From germline, CDR1 is SEHNR and CDR2 FQNEAQ (reference sequence). The CDR3 sequence is 18 residues long. DNA for the CDR3: TGTGCCAGCAGCTTAGAGCCCCACTTCGCGGGGGGGTACAATGAGCAGTTCTTC. Amino acid sequence: CASSLEPHFAGGYNEQFF.

This chain joins TRBV5-5 and TRBJ1-2; D might be TRBD1 (5 bases). The CDR3 covers 13 residues. The ends were cut back, 3 bases at V and 8 bases at J, with 14 bases in the middle. Germline CDR1 and CDR2: SGHKS and YYEKEE (reference sequence). CDR3 amino acids: CASSSGVFLGYTF. The CDR3 region has the DNA TGTGCCAGCAGCTCGGGGGTATTTCTGGGCTACACCTTC.

This chain joins TRBV19 and TRBJ2-7, with D possibly being TRBD1 (5 bases). The V and J ends lost 2 bases and 6 bases respectively, with 20 bases between them. Germline V gives CDR1 LNHDA, CDR2 SQIVND (reference sequence). CDR3 length: 16 residues. DNA of the CDR3: TGTGCCAGTAGTATATCTAGGACGGGTGTGGGGCTCGAGCAGTACTTC. It yields the protein CASSISRTGVGLEQYF.

This chain connects TRBV7-2 to TRBJ2-3; 9 bases match TRBD2. The V gene end was trimmed by 1 base and the J gene end by 0 bases; junction bases not matched to a gene: 8. Germline V gene lookup returns CDR1 SGHTA and CDR2 FQGNSA. The CDR3 totals 18 residues. CDR3 DNA sequence: TGTGCCAGCAGCTTAGGGTTCGCTAGCGGGGCAAGCACAGATACGCAGTATTTT. It translates to CASSLGFASGASTDTQYF.